The following is a T cell receptor (beta chain) sequence with its context. The antigen is undetermined. The final CDR3 position lacks the conserved phenylalanine or tryptophan, pointing to a likely read error. The data were obtained in a study of breast tumors, draining lymph nodes, adjacent tissues. The V end lost 0 bases, the J end lost 3 bases, and 12 bases lay between the germline ends. The CDR3 loop spans 16 amino acids. CDR1 is LNHNV and CDR2 is YYDKDF in the germline V gene (reference sequence). Axillary draining lymph nodes of breast cancer patients supplied the node samples. TCRdb analysed the multiplex PCR reads with MiXCR anew, one entry per CDR3 protein. This sample yields 270,000 or so distinct CDR3 sequences, of which 30% to 35% are seen a single time; roughly 1.1% belongs to the top ten. Study results and limitations: Compared with lymph nodes, tumors were less diverse; compared with nontumor tissue, more. Most tumor T cells seemingly derive from lymph node, then expand in tumor. That most tumor T cells come from lymph nodes remained unproven.

Sequenced input: axillary lymph node tissue. The sequence was collected from a female donor with breast cancer. Some clones in this sample may be carry-over from other donors' samples. The chain recombines TRBV15 with TRBJ2-1, with D unresolved. DNA of the CDR3: TGTGCCACCAGCAGAGATTCCCAAAAGCACTACAATGAGCAGTTCTAC. Translation: CATSRDSQKHYNEQFY.